This T cell receptor (beta chain) emerged from a study of metastatic and nonmetastatic thyroid tumors. Study overall: Both malignant and benign thyroid patients supplied peripheral blood and tumor or nodule tissue samples, across which the repertoires of these patients were then compared.

The V segment lost 5 bases and the J segment 3 bases; nucleotides outside the gene matches: 5. CDR3 size: 17 residues. Per the germline V gene, CDR1 is SGHVT and CDR2 is SQSDAQ. TCRdb re-processed the PCR reads through MiXCR. The table has approximately 35,000 clones, roughly 35% seen once. All patients reached thyroid surgery having received no treatment beforehand. This clonotype originated in a female donor with papillary thyroid cancer or a benign thyroid nodule (not recorded which). Some clones in this sample may be carry-over from other donors' samples. The sample comprised tumor tissue. The rearrangement joins TRBV7-4 to TRBJ2-6, with 12 bases that match TRBD2. CDR3 in DNA: TGTGCCAGCAGCCCCCAACTAGCGGGAGGTGGGGCCAACGTCCTGACTTTC. As protein: CASSPQLAGGGANVLTF.